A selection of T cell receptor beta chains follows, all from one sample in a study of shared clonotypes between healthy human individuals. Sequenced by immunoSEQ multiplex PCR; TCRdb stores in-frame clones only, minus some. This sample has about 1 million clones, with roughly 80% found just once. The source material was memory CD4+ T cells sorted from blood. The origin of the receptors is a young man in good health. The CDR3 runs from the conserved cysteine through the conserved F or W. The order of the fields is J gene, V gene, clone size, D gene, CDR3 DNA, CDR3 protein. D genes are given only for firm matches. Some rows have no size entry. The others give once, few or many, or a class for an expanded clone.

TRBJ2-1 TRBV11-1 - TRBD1 TGTGCCAGCAGCTTGGGACAGGGCTCCTACAATGAGCAGTTCTTC CASSLGQGSYNEQFF
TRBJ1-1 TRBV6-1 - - TGTGCCAGCACCAGGGTGAACACTGAAGCTTTCTTT CASTRVNTEAFF
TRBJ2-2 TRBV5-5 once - TGTGCCAGCAGCCGTGGGGGGCAGAGGGCGAACACCGGGGAGCTGTTTTTT CASSRGGQRANTGELFF
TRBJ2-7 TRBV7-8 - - TGTGCCAGCAGCTTAGACAGGGCCTACGAGCAGTACTTC CASSLDRAYEQYF
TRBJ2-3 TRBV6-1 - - TGTGCCCTCTGGGGCCAGGGTTCAGATACGCAGTATTTT CALWGQGSDTQYF
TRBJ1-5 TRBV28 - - TGTGCCAGCCGTCCCTTAAATCAGCCCCAGCATTTT CASRPLNQPQHF
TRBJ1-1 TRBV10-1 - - TGCGCCAGCAGTGCCCCAGGGAACACTGAAGCTTTCTTT CASSAPGNTEAFF
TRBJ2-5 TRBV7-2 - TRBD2 TGTGCCAGCAGCTTGAGACTAGCGGGAGGAGAGGAGACCCAGTACTTC CASSLRLAGGEETQYF
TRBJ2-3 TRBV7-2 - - TGTGCCAGCAGCCCCACGGGACTCGTTAGCACAGATACGCAGTATTTT CASSPTGLVSTDTQYF
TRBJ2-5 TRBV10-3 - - TGTGCCATCAGAACCTCAGGGGGCGGGAGCGAGACCCAGTACTTC CAIRTSGGGSETQYF
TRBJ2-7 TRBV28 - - TGTGCCAGCAGTTTACTAGGTTACGAGCAGTACTTC CASSLLGYEQYF
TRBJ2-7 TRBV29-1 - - TGCAGCGTTGGGGACTCCTACGAGCAGTACTTC CSVGDSYEQYF
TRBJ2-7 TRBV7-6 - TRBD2 TGTGCCAGCAGCTTAGCGGAGGGGAGGGGCGCCTACGAGCAGTACTTC CASSLAEGRGAYEQYF
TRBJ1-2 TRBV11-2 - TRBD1 TGTGCCAGCAGCTTAGAGGGACAGGGAGGCTACACCTTC CASSLEGQGGYTF
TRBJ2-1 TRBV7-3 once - TGTGCCAGCGCAGCTTCACCGGGTTCAGTGAATGAGCAGTTCTTC CASAASPGSVNEQFF
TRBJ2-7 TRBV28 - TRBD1 TGTGCCAGCAGCGAACATGGACAGGTGGGAACCTACGAGCAGTACTTC CASSEHGQVGTYEQYF
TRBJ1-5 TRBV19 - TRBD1 TGTGCCAGTAGTGTGGGACAGGCGGGCAATCAGCCCCAGCATTTT CASSVGQAGNQPQHF
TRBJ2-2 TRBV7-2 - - TGTGCCAGCAGCTTTAAGCGCGGGGCCGGGGAGCTGTTTTTT CASSFKRGAGELFF
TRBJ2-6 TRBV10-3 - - TGTGCCATCAGTGACAAGGGGAGCTCTGGGGCCAACGTCCTGACTTTC CAISDKGSSGANVLTF
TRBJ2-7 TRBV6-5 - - TGTGCCACCCAGAAGTCTTGGGAGTATGGGTACGAGCAGTACTTC CATQKSWEYGYEQYF
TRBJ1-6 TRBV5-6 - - TGTGCCAGCAGCTTGGGCCTGGGGATGAATTCACCCCTCCACTTT CASSLGLGMNSPLHF
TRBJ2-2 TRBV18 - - TGTGCCAGCTCATCCTCTCACACCGGGGAGCTGTTTTTT CASSSSHTGELFF
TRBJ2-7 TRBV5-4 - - TGTGCCAGCAGCTTGGGGTCGGGCGGATCCTACGAACAGTACTTC CASSLGSGGSYEQYF
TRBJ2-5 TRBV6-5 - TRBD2 TGTGCCAGCAGTTACCTTGGACTAGCAGAAGAGACCCAGTACTTC CASSYLGLAEETQYF
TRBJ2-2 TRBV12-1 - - TGTGCAAGCATGGGGGCAGCTAGCGGAGCGAACACCGGGGAGCTGTTTTTT CASMGAASGANTGELFF
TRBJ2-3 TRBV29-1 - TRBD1 TGCAGCTCTGGACAGGGCAGCGATACGCAGTATTTT CSSGQGSDTQYF
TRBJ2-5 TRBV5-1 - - TGCGCCAGCAGCTTATTCACGAGGGCCGGAGAGACCCAGTACTTC CASSLFTRAGETQYF
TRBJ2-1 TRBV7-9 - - TGTGCCAGCAGCTTATCGCAGGGATGGAATGAGCAGTTCTTC CASSLSQGWNEQFF